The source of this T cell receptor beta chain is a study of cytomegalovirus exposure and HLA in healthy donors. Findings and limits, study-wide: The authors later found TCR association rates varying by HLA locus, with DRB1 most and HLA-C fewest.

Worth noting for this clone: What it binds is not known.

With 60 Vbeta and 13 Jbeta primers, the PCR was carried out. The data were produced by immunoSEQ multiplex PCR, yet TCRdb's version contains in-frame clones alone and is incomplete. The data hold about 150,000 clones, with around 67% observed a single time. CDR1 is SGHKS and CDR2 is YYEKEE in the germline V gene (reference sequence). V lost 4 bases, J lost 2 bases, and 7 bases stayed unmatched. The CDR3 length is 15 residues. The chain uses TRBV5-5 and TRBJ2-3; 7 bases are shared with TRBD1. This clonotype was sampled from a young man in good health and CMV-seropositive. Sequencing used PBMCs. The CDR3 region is CASSPTGINTDTQYF. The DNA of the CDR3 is TGTGCCAGCAGCCCGACAGGGATAAACACAGATACGCAGTATTTT. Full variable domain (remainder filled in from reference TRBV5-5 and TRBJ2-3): DAGVTQSPTHLIKTRGQQVTLRCSPISGHKSVSWYQQVLGQGPQFIFQYYEKEERGRGNFPDRFSARQFPNYSSELNVNALLLGDSALYLCASSPTGINTDTQYFGPGTRLTVL.